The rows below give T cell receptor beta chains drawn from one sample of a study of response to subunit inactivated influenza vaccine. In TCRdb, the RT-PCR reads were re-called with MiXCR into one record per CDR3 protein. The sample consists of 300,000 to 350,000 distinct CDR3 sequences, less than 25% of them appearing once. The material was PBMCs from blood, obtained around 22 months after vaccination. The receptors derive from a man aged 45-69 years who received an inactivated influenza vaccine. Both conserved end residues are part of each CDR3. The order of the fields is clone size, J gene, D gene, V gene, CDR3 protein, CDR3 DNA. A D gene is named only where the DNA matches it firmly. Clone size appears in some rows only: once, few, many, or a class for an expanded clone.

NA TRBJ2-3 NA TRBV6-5 CASSYGSPTDTQYF TGTGCCAGCAGTTACGGCAGCCCCACAGATACGCAGTATTTT
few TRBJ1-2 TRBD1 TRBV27 CASSLFPSGQPNYGYTF TGTGCCAGCAGTTTATTCCCCTCGGGACAGCCGAACTATGGCTACACCTTC
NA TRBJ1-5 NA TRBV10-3 CAISESSSNQPQHF TGTGCCATCAGTGAGTCGAGCAGCAATCAGCCCCAGCATTTT
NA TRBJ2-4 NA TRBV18 CASSRRGENIQYF TGTGCCAGCTCACGAAGGGGGGAAAACATTCAGTACTTC
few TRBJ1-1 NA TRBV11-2 CASSLGAYTEAFF TGTGCCAGCAGCTTGGGGGCCTACACTGAAGCTTTCTTT
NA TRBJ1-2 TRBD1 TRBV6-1 CASSQSGGMDYGYTF TGTGCCAGCAGTCAATCAGGGGGAATGGACTATGGCTACACCTTC
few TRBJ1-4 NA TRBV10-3 CAISDRFATNEKLFF TGTGCCATCAGCGACAGGTTTGCAACTAATGAAAAACTGTTTTTT
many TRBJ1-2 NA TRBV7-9 CASSLAAADGYTF TGTGCCAGCAGCTTAGCGGCCGCGGATGGCTACACCTTC
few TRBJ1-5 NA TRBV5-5 CASSLVTANQPQHF TGTGCCAGCAGCTTGGTGACAGCTAATCAGCCCCAGCATTTT
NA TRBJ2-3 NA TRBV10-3 CAISEPALLSTDTQYF TGTGCCATCAGTGAGCCTGCGTTGCTTAGCACAGATACGCAGTATTTT
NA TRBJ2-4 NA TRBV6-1 CASRGFAKNIQYF TGTGCCAGCAGGGGTTTCGCCAAAAACATTCAGTACTTC
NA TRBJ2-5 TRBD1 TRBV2 CASSDGTGGETQYF TGTGCCAGCAGTGACGGGACAGGGGGCGAGACCCAGTACTTC
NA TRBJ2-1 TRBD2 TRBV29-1 CSVADIAGVPNEQFF TGCAGCGTCGCCGATATAGCGGGAGTTCCGAATGAGCAGTTCTTC
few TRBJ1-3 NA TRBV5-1 CASSLAAATSGNTIYF TGCGCCAGCAGCTTGGCCGCAGCGACCTCTGGAAACACCATATATTTT
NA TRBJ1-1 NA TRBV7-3 CASSLGPVEAFF TGTGCCAGCAGCTTAGGGCCAGTTGAGGCTTTCTTT
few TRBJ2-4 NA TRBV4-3 CASSQEAWGPYIQYF TGCGCCAGCAGCCAAGAAGCTTGGGGACCGTATATTCAGTACTTC
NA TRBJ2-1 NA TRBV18 CASSPGGQGAYNEQFF TGTGCCAGCTCACCGGGGGGGCAGGGCGCCTACAATGAGCAGTTCTTC
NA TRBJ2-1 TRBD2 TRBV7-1 CASSQRSLRLAGVYNEQFF TGTGCCAGCAGCCAGCGCAGCTTAAGACTAGCGGGGGTCTACAATGAGCAGTTCTTC
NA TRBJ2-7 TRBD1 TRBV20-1 CSVLQGALVLAYEQYF TGCAGTGTTTTACAGGGGGCGCTTGTCTTAGCCTACGAGCAGTACTTC
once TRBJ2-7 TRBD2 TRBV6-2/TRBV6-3 CASTPLAGVYEQYF TGTGCCAGCACGCCCCTAGCGGGAGTCTACGAGCAGTACTTC
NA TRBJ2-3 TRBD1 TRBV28 CASNRGRADTQYF TGTGCCAGCAATAGGGGGCGGGCAGATACGCAGTATTTT
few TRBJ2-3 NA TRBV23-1 CASSHRASTDTQYF TGCGCCAGCAGTCACAGGGCTAGCACAGATACGCAGTATTTT
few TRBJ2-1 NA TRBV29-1 CSGGHSYNEQFF TGCAGCGGGGGACACTCCTACAATGAGCAGTTCTTC
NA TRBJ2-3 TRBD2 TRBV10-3 CATRLTSGARADTQYF TGTGCCACCCGACTGACTAGCGGTGCGAGGGCAGATACGCAGTATTTT
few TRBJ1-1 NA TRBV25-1 CASSPIQERNTEAFF TGTGCCAGCAGTCCGATCCAGGAGCGGAACACTGAAGCTTTCTTT
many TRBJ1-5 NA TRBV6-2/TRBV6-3 CASSYGGLSNQPQHF TGTGCCAGCAGTTACGGCGGCCTAAGCAATCAGCCCCAGCATTTT